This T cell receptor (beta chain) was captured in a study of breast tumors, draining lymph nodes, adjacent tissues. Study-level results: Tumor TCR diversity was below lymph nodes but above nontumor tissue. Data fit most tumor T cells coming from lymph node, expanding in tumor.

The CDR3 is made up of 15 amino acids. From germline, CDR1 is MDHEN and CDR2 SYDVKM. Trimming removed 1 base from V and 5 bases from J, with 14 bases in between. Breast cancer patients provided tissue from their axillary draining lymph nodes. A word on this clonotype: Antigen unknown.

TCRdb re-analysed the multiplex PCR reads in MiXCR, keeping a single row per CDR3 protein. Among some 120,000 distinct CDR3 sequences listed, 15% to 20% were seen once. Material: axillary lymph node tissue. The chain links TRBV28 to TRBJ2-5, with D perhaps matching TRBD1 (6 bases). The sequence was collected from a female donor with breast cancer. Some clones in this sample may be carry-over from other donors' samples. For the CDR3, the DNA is TGTGCCAGCAGTTTATACAGGGAGATACGGGAGACCCAGTACTTC. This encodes CASSLYREIRETQYF.